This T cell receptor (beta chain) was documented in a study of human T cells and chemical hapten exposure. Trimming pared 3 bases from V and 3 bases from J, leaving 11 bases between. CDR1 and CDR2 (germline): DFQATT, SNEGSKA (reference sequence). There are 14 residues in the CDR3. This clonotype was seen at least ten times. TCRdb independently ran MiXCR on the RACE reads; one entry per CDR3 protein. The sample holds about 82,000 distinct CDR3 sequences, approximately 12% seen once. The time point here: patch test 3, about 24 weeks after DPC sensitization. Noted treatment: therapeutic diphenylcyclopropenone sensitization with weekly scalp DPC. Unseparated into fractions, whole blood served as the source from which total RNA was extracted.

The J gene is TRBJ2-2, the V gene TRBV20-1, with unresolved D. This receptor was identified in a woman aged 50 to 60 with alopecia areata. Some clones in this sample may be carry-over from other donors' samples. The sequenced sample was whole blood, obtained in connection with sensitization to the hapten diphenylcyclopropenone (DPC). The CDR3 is CSARTPGYTGELFF. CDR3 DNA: TGCAGTGCTAGGACTCCCGGTTACACCGGGGAGCTGTTTTTT.